One sample yielded the 17 T cell receptor beta chains listed below, sequenced in a study of T-cell memory formation after mild COVID-19. MiXCR, run by TCRdb on the 5' RACE reads, gives a single entry per CDR3 protein. In the table there are 300,000 to 350,000 distinct CDR3 sequences, roughly a fifth of which are singletons. The sequenced sample was PBMCs or a T cell subset sorted from them (not recorded which). The receptor source for this set is a man younger than 35 who had mild COVID-19 (a few samples of this study predate the infection). Cell type and time point are not known.

This chain joins TRBV18 and TRBJ1-2, with 7 bases fitting TRBD1. The germline V gene encodes CDR1 KGHSH and CDR2 LQKENI. The CDR3 is made up of 15 amino acids. V was pared by 1 base and J by 4 bases, with 6 bases of the junction left unmatched. The CDR3 DNA is TGTGCCAGCTCACCACGACAGGGAGGGAGCTATGGCTACACCTTC. This codes for CASSPRQGGSYGYTF. Full variable domain (missing parts from reference TRBV18 and TRBJ1-2): NAGVMQNPRHLVRRRGQEARLRCSPMKGHSHVYWYRQLPEEGLKFMVYLQKENIIDESGMPKERFSAEFPKEGPSILRIQQVVRGDSAAYFCASSPRQGGSYGYTFGSGTRLTVV.

This clonotype was seen a few times. The chain couples TRBV7-2 to TRBJ2-2; 8 bases are a match to TRBD1. Germline CDR1 and CDR2: SGHTA and FQGNSA. Germline trimming cut 6 bases from V and 3 bases from J; bases unmatched to any gene: 9. The length of the CDR3 is 16 residues. Here the CDR3 reads CASRLQGAIYTGELFF. CDR3 DNA sequence: TGTGCCAGCAGATTGCAGGGGGCTATCTACACCGGGGAGCTGTTTTTT.

This chain connects TRBV19 to TRBJ2-3; TRBD2 matches at 11 bases. The CDR3 covers 13 residues. Germline CDR1 reads LNHDA; CDR2 reads SQIVND (reference sequence). The ends lost 4 bases at V and 7 bases at J; junction bases unmatched: 1. CDR3 nucleotide sequence: TGTGCCAGTAGTAGACTAGCGGGGAATACGCAGTATTTT. The encoded protein is CASSRLAGNTQYF.

In this sample, this clonotype turned up a few times. This chain uses TRBV14 with TRBJ1-3; tentative D call: TRBD1 (5 bases). Trimming took off 3 bases at V and 2 bases at J, with 14 bases between the two ends. In germline, CDR1 is SGHDN, CDR2 FVKESK. The CDR3 has 16 amino acids. The CDR3 is CASSQLIQDAGNTIYF. DNA for the CDR3: TGTGCCAGCAGCCAGCTAATACAGGACGCTGGAAACACCATATATTTT.

V and J are TRBV20-1 and TRBJ2-5, with D perhaps matching TRBD2 (5 bases). The CDR3 runs to 16 residues. Germline CDR1 is DFQATT and CDR2 is SNEGSKA (reference sequence). V was shortened by 3 bases and J by 4 bases, with 21 bases between the two germline ends. In nucleotides, the CDR3 is TGCAGTGCTAGTCCCTTGGGAGACCTCGAGGGAGAGACCCAGTACTTC. Its protein is CSASPLGDLEGETQYF.

This clonotype has a handful of counts. This chain connects TRBV28 to TRBJ1-1; D ambiguous. V was cut by 5 bases and J by 5 bases, with 15 bases left in between. CDR1 and CDR2 (germline): MDHEN, SYDVKM. This CDR3 has 14 amino acids. The CDR3 nucleotides are TGTGCCAGCAGTCAGGACCCCATCTATACTGAAGCTTTCTTT. Protein product: CASSQDPIYTEAFF.

This clonotype was picked up a small number of times. This sequence joins TRBV12-3 or TRBV12-4 and TRBJ1-1; TRBD1 aligns across 7 bases. This CDR3 comprises 13 residues. The V and J ends lost 7 bases and 3 bases, in that order; junction bases with no gene match: 5. CDR3 nucleotides: TGTGCCAGCACCCCGCAGGGGGACACTGAAGCTTTCTTT. Protein product: CASTPQGDTEAFF.

The chain combines TRBV5-1 with TRBJ1-2; 12 nucleotides match TRBD1. V shed 4 bases, J shed 8 bases, and the junction held 9 bases outside the gene matches. The CDR3 has 15 amino acids. CDR1 and CDR2 (germline): SGHRS, YFSETQ. The CDR3 bases are TGCGCCAGCAGCCCGGGACAGGGGGCGACTGGAGGCTACACCTTC. Translation gives CASSPGQGATGGYTF.

This chain links TRBV6-9 with TRBJ2-1, with 10 bases identical to TRBD2. The CDR3 sequence is 16 residues long. The V gene's germline CDR1 is MNHGY and CDR2 SVAAGI. Trimming took 8 bases from V and 4 from J; bases not matched to a gene: 11. The CDR3 coding sequence is TGTGCCAGCGGTTTTAATAGCGGGGGGATTTACAATGAGCAGTTCTTC. Translation: CASGFNSGGIYNEQFF.

The chain joins TRBV7-2 to TRBJ2-5; 7 bases agree with TRBD1. Germline CDR1 SGHTA, CDR2 FQGNSA. Losses at the gene ends were 0 bases for V and 5 bases for J; bases not matched to a gene: 6. CDR3 length: 15 residues. The CDR3: CASSLARGSGETQYF. CDR3 DNA: TGTGCCAGCAGCTTAGCCAGGGGGAGTGGTGAGACCCAGTACTTC.

CDR3 loop: CATSTGGETDTQYF. The CDR3 DNA reads TGCGCCACCTCCACAGGGGGCGAGACAGATACGCAGTATTTT. This chain links TRBV5-1 with TRBJ2-3; 9 bases match TRBD1. The trim removed 9 bases at V and 3 bases at J, leaving 8 bases unmatched. Germline CDR1 reads SGHRS; CDR2 reads YFSETQ. CDR3 length equals 14 residues.

The CDR3 here is CASGATGAGVIEKLFF. The CDR3 nucleotides are TGTGCTAGTGGCGCTACAGGGGCGGGTGTGATAGAAAAACTGTTTTTT. V gene TRBV12-5 combines with J gene TRBJ1-4; 7 positions agree with TRBD1. The CDR3 runs 16 residues. Losses at the gene ends were 6 bases for V and 8 bases for J; bases not matched to a gene: 15. Germline V gives CDR1 LGHNT, CDR2 FRNRAP.

The J gene is TRBJ1-2, the V gene TRBV12-3 or TRBV12-4; the D is unclear. The CDR3 extends over 14 amino acids. Trimming left V 1 base short and J 2 bases short, with 8 bases between. CDR3 nucleotides: TGTGCCAGCAGTTTAGGACTCCCAAACTATGGCTACACCTTC. This codes for CASSLGLPNYGYTF.

The chain joins TRBV7-9 to TRBJ2-1; tentatively, D is TRBD2 (5 bases). The germline V gene has CDR1 SEHNR and CDR2 FQNEAQ (reference sequence). Deletions cut 3 bases from V and 5 bases from J, with 8 bases between. The CDR3 length is 13 residues. In DNA form, the CDR3 reads TGTGCCAGCAGCTTCCACGGGGACAATGAGCAGTTCTTC. It yields the protein CASSFHGDNEQFF. The full variable domain, in which reference TRBV7-9 and TRBJ2-1 provide the parts outside the CDR3, is DTGVSQNPRHKITKRGQNVTFRCDPISEHNRLYWYRQTLGQGPEFLTYFQNEAQLEKSRLLSDRFSAERPKGSFSTLEIQRTEQGDSAMYLCASSFHGDNEQFFGPGTRLTVL.

This clonotype was counted ten times or more. The chain employs TRBV6-1 and TRBJ2-4; D assignment may be TRBD1 or TRBD2 (5 bases each). The CDR3 loop spans 18 amino acids. Trimming left V 3 bases short and J 7 bases short, with 25 bases between. CDR1 is MNHNS and CDR2 is SASEGT in the germline V gene. The CDR3 nucleotides read TGTGCCAGCAGTGACAAAGGGGCCTGGCGGGTCCCGCCTAACATTCAGTACTTC. Translated: CASSDKGAWRVPPNIQYF.

This clonotype was observed a few times. The chain carries TRBV7-2 and TRBJ1-3; D not resolved. Trimming shortened V by 1 base and J by 2 bases, and 12 bases separated the two germline ends. Germline CDR1 SGHTA, CDR2 FQGNSA. The CDR3 contains 16 residues. CDR3 sequence (DNA): TGTGCCAGCAGCTTAGAAGGCGGTTACACTGGAAACACCATATATTTT. The encoded protein is CASSLEGGYTGNTIYF.

The chain employs TRBV28 and TRBJ2-3; TRBD2 is a possible D gene (5 bases). CDR3 length: 15 residues. Between the trimmed V and J ends, which lost 7 bases and 4 bases, there was a span of 18 bases. Germline CDR1 and CDR2: MDHEN and SYDVKM. The CDR3 sequence: CASTLAVGVADTQYF. For the CDR3, the DNA is TGTGCCAGCACCCTAGCTGTTGGGGTGGCAGATACGCAGTATTTT.